This TCR beta chain emerged from a study of human T cells and chemical hapten exposure. Study-wide context: It was small differences in pooled library volume that mainly caused per-sample TCR yields to vary.

TCRdb re-called the RACE reads through MiXCR, storing one row per CDR3 protein. The sample holds fewer than 150,000 distinct CDR3 sequences, about 13% seen once. Described time point: patch test 1, 2 weeks after DPC sensitization. Treatment in this sample: therapeutic diphenylcyclopropenone sensitization with weekly scalp DPC. Extraction of total RNA was performed on unfractionated whole blood. This clonotype was found a few times. The CDR3 extends over 14 amino acids. Trimming took off 5 bases at V and 5 bases at J, with 15 bases between the two ends. CDR1 SGHAT and CDR2 FQNNGV come from the germline V gene.

The genes are TRBV11-2 and TRBJ1-1, with D perhaps matching TRBD1 (5 bases). The input for sequencing was whole blood, taken in connection with sensitization to the hapten diphenylcyclopropenone (DPC). This receptor was taken from a man aged 18-30 years with alopecia areata. Some clones in this sample may be carry-over from other donors' samples. The DNA of the CDR3 is TGTGCCAGCAGCCAGATAAGCGGGGGGACTGAAGCTTTCTTT. Protein sequence: CASSQISGGTEAFF.